This T cell receptor beta chain was found in a study of cytomegalovirus exposure and HLA in healthy donors. Study-wide points: Indistinguishable V segments such as TRBV6-2 and TRBV6-3 were excluded.

V was trimmed by 0 bases and J by 4 bases, leaving 9 bases between them. Germline-derived CDR1 and CDR2 are MGHDK and SYGVNS. This CDR3 has 14 amino acids. The primer mix had 60 Vbeta and 13 Jbeta primers. Some clones are missing from TCRdb's copy, which holds only in-frame ones; the method was immunoSEQ multiplex PCR. Altogether 200,000 or so clones are present, more than 70% being singletons, with the ten largest covering around 0.25%. Concerning this clone: No antigen is known for it.

Sequencing input: PBMCs. The sequence derives from a boy aged 5-17 years in good health and CMV-seronegative. The chain carries TRBV25-1 and TRBJ2-5, with a tentative D call TRBD1 (5 bases). CDR3 region: CASSEYRGSETQYF. CDR3 DNA: TGTGCCAGCAGTGAATATAGGGGATCAGAGACCCAGTACTTC. The full variable domain, its missing parts supplied by reference TRBV25-1 and TRBJ2-5, is EADIYQTPRYLVIGTGKKITLECSQTMGHDKMYWYQQDPGMELHLIHYSYGVNSTEKGDLSSESTVSRIRTEHFPLTLESARPSHTSQYLCASSEYRGSETQYFGPGTRLLVL.